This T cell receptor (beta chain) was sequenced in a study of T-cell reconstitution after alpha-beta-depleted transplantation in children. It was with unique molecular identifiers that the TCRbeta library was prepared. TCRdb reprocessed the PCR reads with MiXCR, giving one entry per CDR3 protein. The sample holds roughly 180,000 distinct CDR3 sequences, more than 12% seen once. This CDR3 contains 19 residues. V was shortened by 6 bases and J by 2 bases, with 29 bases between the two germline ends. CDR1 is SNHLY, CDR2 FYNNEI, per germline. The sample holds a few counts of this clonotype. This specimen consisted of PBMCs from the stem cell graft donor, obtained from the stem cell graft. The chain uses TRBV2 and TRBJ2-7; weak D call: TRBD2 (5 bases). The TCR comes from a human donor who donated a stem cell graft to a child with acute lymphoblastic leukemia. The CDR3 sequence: CASSAAILGDEELPYEQYF. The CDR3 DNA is TGTGCCAGCAGCGCAGCAATATTGGGAGACGAGGAGTTACCCTACGAGCAGTACTTC.